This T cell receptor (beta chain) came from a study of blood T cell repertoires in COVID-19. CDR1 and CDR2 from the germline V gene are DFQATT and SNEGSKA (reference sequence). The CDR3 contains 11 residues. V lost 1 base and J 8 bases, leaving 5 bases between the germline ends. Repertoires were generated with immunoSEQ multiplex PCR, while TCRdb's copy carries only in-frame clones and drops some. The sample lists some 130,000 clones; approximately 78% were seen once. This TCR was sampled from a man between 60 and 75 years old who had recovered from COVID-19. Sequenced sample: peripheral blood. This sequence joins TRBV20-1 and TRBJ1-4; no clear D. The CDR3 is CSARGPEKLFF. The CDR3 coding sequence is TGCAGTGCTAGAGGGCCGGAAAAACTGTTTTTT.